Shown below are 12 T cell receptor beta chains from a single sample sequenced in a study of T-cell reconstitution after alpha-beta-depleted transplantation in children. During its preparation, the TCRbeta library received unique molecular identifiers. TCRdb analysed the PCR reads with MiXCR anew, one entry per CDR3 protein. This table has approximately 1,000,000 distinct CDR3 sequences, about 29% appearing once. The sequences come from PBMCs, mostly from graft donor cells, collected 360 days after TCRalphabeta/CD19-depleted stem cell transplant. Receptors were obtained from a boy under three years old who had a stem cell transplant for SCID, so the T cells may come from the graft donor.

The gene calls are TRBV5-6 and TRBJ1-3; 7 bases are shared with TRBD1. There are 16 residues in the CDR3. V shed 4 bases and J 0 bases; nucleotides not matched to a gene: 7. Germline V gives CDR1 SGHDT, CDR2 YYEEEE. For the CDR3, the DNA is TGTGCCAGCAGCGGACAGGCGAAGGGCTCTGGAAACACCATATATTTT. Amino acids: CASSGQAKGSGNTIYF. Full variable domain (missing parts from reference TRBV5-6 and TRBJ1-3): DAGVTQSPTHLIKTRGQQVTLRCSPKSGHDTVSWYQQALGQGPQFIFQYYEEEERQRGNFPDRFSGHQFPNYSSELNVNALLLGDSALYLCASSGQAKGSGNTIYFGEGSWLTVV.

V and J are TRBV5-6 and TRBJ2-3; tentative D call: TRBD2 (7 bases). CDR1 SGHDT and CDR2 YYEEEE come from the germline V gene. This CDR3 comprises 17 residues. Trimming shortened V by 3 bases and J by 3 bases, and 20 bases separated the two germline ends. The CDR3 spells CASSSFTAGAGTDTQYF. The CDR3 region has the DNA TGTGCCAGCAGCTCCTTTACCGCGGGGGCTGGGACAGATACGCAGTATTTT.

Ten or more counts support this clonotype. The V and J genes are TRBV6-2 or TRBV6-3 and TRBJ1-2, with 8 bases matching TRBD1. Trimming removed 4 bases from V and 4 bases from J; junction bases left unmatched: 2. From germline, CDR1 is MNHEY and CDR2 SVGEGT. The CDR3 has 13 residues. The CDR3 loop reads CASSSGQGYGYTF. As DNA, the CDR3 is TGTGCCAGCAGTTCTGGACAGGGCTATGGCTACACCTTC.

The genes are TRBV10-3 and TRBJ2-7, with 9 bases that match TRBD2. In germline, CDR1 is ENHRY, CDR2 SYGVKD. V lost 5 bases and J lost 4; bases outside the gene matches: 6. The CDR3 extends over 14 amino acids. CDR3: CAISPAGGPYEQYF. The CDR3 nucleotides are TGTGCCATCAGTCCCGCGGGGGGGCCTTACGAGCAGTACTTC.

The chain carries TRBV20-1 and TRBJ2-3, with TRBD2 identical over 9 bases. V shed 1 base and J 6 bases; nucleotides not matched to a gene: 5. The CDR3 is 14 residues long. In germline, CDR1 is DFQATT, CDR2 SNEGSKA (reference sequence). The chain's CDR3 is CSARASGGRDTQYF. The CDR3 nucleotides read TGCAGTGCTAGAGCGAGCGGGGGGAGGGATACGCAGTATTTT.

This clonotype was seen only a few times. DNA for the CDR3: TGTGCCAGCAGTTTCGACGGCCAGGGGGCTAAGGGTGGCTACACCTTC. Translation: CASSFDGQGAKGGYTF. The rearrangement links TRBV28 to TRBJ1-2, with 8 bases identical to TRBD1. The V segment lost 3 bases and the J segment 7 bases; nucleotides outside the gene matches: 13. Germline V gene sequence: CDR1 MDHEN, CDR2 SYDVKM. This CDR3 is 16 amino acids long.

V is TRBV20-1 and J is TRBJ1-1; the D gene is possibly TRBD1 (6 bases). Germline V CDR1 and CDR2: DFQATT, SNEGSKA (reference sequence). The CDR3 has 14 residues. V was cut by 5 bases and J by 5 bases, with 18 bases left in between. The CDR3 loop reads CSALLGASVTEAFF. CDR3 nucleotide sequence: TGCAGTGCTCTGCTGGGGGCGAGTGTTACTGAAGCTTTCTTT.

The chain joins TRBV28 to TRBJ2-7, with D perhaps TRBD1 or TRBD2 (5 bases each). This CDR3 is 12 amino acids long. V shed 5 bases and J shed 6 bases, with 11 bases lying between them. The germline CDR1 and CDR2 sequences are MDHEN and SYDVKM. The CDR3 bases are TGTGCCAGCAGTCTGCCGGGGCGCGAGCAGTACTTC. It yields the protein CASSLPGREQYF.

To note about this clonotype: This likely stems from a read error, as it lies one base from a far larger clone. The chain is built from TRBV7-9 and TRBJ1-1, with TRBD1 matching 8 bases. Germline V gene data show CDR1 as SEHNR and CDR2 as FQNEAQ (reference sequence). This CDR3 is 14 amino acids long. With V trimmed by 4 bases and J by 0 bases, 1 base remained unmatched. This chain's CDR3 is CASSWTGMNTEAFF. Written as DNA, the CDR3 is TGTGCCAGCAGCTGGACAGGGATGAACACTGAAGCTTTCTTT.

V is TRBV5-2 and J is TRBJ1-4; no check of the table's D call, TRBD1, against the DNA was made. TRBV5-2 is an annotated pseudogene. The CDR3 length is 13 residues. The CDR3 protein is CARGLGQNEKLFF. The CDR3 DNA is TGTGCCAGGGGCCTCGGACAAAATGAAAAACTGTTTTTT.

The chain couples TRBV18 to TRBJ2-2; 8 bases are shared with TRBD1. CDR1 KGHSH and CDR2 LQKENI come from the germline V gene. The V gene end was trimmed by 1 base and the J gene end by 3 bases; junction bases not matched to a gene: 4. The CDR3 runs 16 residues. The CDR3 DNA sequence: TGTGCCAGCTCACCACGACAGGGGCCTGACACCGGGGAGCTGTTTTTT. This translates into CASSPRQGPDTGELFF.

The chain uses TRBV24-1 and TRBJ2-1; TRBD1 agrees at 7 bases. CDR1 KGHDR and CDR2 SFDVKD come from the germline V gene. CDR3 length: 14 residues. V lost 4 bases and J lost 9; bases outside the gene matches: 8. The CDR3: CATSEPGGGGEQFF. CDR3 coding DNA: TGTGCCACCAGTGAACCAGGGGGTGGTGGTGAGCAGTTCTTC.